The rows below give T cell receptor beta chains drawn from one sample of a study of shared clonotypes between healthy human individuals. Repertoires were generated with immunoSEQ multiplex PCR, while TCRdb's copy carries only in-frame clones and drops some. The sample holds under 850,000 clones, approximately 77% seen once. Material: memory CD4+ T cells sorted from blood. These receptors were obtained from a woman under 40 in good health. CDR3s include the opening cysteine and the closing phenylalanine or tryptophan. A D gene is named only where the DNA matches it firmly. Size is stated for part of the rows, as once, few or many counts, or as a class when the clone is expanded.

V gene	clone size	J gene	D gene	CDR3 DNA	CDR3 protein
TRBV28	.	TRBJ2-3	TRBD2	TGTGCCAGCCTAAGGCGGGGGACTACTAGCACAGATACGCAGTATTTT	CASLRRGTTSTDTQYF
TRBV7-9	few	TRBJ2-1	TRBD2	TGTGCCAGCAGTCTTGGACTAGCGGGAGAAAACAATGAGCAGTTCTTC	CASSLGLAGENNEQFF
TRBV5-1	.	TRBJ2-1	.	TGCGCCAGCAGCTCAGACATCACTTTAGAAAATGAGCAGTTCTTC	CASSSDITLENEQFF
TRBV5-1	.	TRBJ1-4	.	TGCGCCAGCAGCTCGGGGTTCTTTAATGAAAAACTGTTTTTT	CASSSGFFNEKLFF
TRBV2	.	TRBJ2-5	TRBD1	TGTGCCAGCAGCAGACAGGGGAGTGAGGAGACCCAGTACTTC	CASSRQGSEETQYF
TRBV7-6	few	TRBJ2-1	TRBD2	TGTGCCAGCAGCTTAGACTTGCGGGAGAACTACAATGAGCAGTTCTTC	CASSLDLRENYNEQFF
TRBV7-3	many	TRBJ2-3	.	TGTGCCAGCAGCCCCACTCGCGGCGGTAGCACAGATACGCAGTATTTT	CASSPTRGGSTDTQYF
TRBV5-1	.	TRBJ2-5	TRBD2	TGCGCCAGCAGACCTATAGCGGGAGGAGAGACCCAGTACTTC	CASRPIAGGETQYF
TRBV11-2	.	TRBJ2-1	.	TGTGCCAGCAGCCCCGGCGGCGGGGTTTACAATGAGCAGTTCTTC	CASSPGGGVYNEQFF
TRBV5-1	.	TRBJ2-1	TRBD2	TGCGCCAGCAGCTTGGACACTAGCGGGTACAATGAGCAGTTCTTC	CASSLDTSGYNEQFF
TRBV9	.	TRBJ2-5	TRBD1	TGTGCCAGCAGCGTAGCTACAGGGGGGAGTGAGACCCAGTACTTC	CASSVATGGSETQYF
TRBV5-5	.	TRBJ2-7	.	TGTGCCAGCAGCACCGCCTGGGACGGCTCCTACGAGCAGTACTTC	CASSTAWDGSYEQYF
TRBV2	.	TRBJ2-5	.	TGTGCCAGCAGTGTTGGGGGGACCCAGTACTTC	CASSVGGTQYF
TRBV30	.	TRBJ2-7	TRBD1	TGTGCCTGGATCCGACAGGGGCTGAGCGAGCAGTACTTC	CAWIRQGLSEQYF
TRBV5-1	.	TRBJ2-5	.	TGCGCCAGCAGCTGGGGGACCGCTGAAGAGACCCAGTACTTC	CASSWGTAEETQYF
TRBV28	many	TRBJ2-5	.	TGTGCCAGCAGTTTATTGTTCGAGACCCAGTACTTC	CASSLLFETQYF
TRBV2	.	TRBJ2-4	TRBD2	TGTGCCAGCAAACCGGGACTAGACTTACAGACTCAGTACTTC	CASKPGLDLQTQYF
TRBV27	.	TRBJ2-1	.	TGTGCCAGCAGGCAAGGAGTAGGACACAATGAGCAGTTCTTC	CASRQGVGHNEQFF
TRBV2	.	TRBJ1-3	.	TGTGCCAGCACCGGGGGGATCTCTGGAAACACCATATATTTT	CASTGGISGNTIYF
TRBV18	.	TRBJ2-5	TRBD1	TGTGCCAGCTCACCACAGGACAGGGCGTGGGAGACCCAGTACTTC	CASSPQDRAWETQYF
TRBV28	.	TRBJ1-2	TRBD1	TGTGCCAGCAGTGAGCACAGGGGGCGCGACTATGGCTACACCTTC	CASSEHRGRDYGYTF
TRBV10-2	.	TRBJ2-5	.	TGCGCCAGCATGGAGGGCCTCCAAGAGACCCAGTACTTC	CASMEGLQETQYF
TRBV15	.	TRBJ2-5	.	TGTGCCACCAGCAGAGATGGAGCTGGTTGGGTGGAGACCCAGTACTTC	CATSRDGAGWVETQYF
TRBV4-2	.	TRBJ2-2	TRBD2	TGTGCCCTCTTGATTGGCGGGAGCTATCCTCCCGGGGAGCTGTTTTTT	CALLIGGSYPPGELFF
TRBV27	.	TRBJ1-5	TRBD1	TGTGCCAGCAGCGGAGACAGGGATCAGCCCCAGCATTTT	CASSGDRDQPQHF
TRBV5-1	.	TRBJ2-5	.	TGCGCCAGCAGCTTGATCTCGCTGCAAGAGACCCAGTACTTC	CASSLISLQETQYF
TRBV5-1	.	TRBJ2-3	.	TGCGCCAGCAGCTTGCGGCGTACAGGGACTAGCACAGATACGCAGTATTTT	CASSLRRTGTSTDTQYF
TRBV28	few	TRBJ1-3	TRBD1	TGTGCCAGCAGCCGAACATACGGGACAGCCATGTCTGGAAACACCATATATTTT	CASSRTYGTAMSGNTIYF
TRBV10-3	.	TRBJ2-2	.	TGTGCCATCAGTGAGTCGATAGTAACCGGGGAGCTGTTTTTT	CAISESIVTGELFF
TRBV19	.	TRBJ2-1	TRBD2	TGTGCCAGTAGTATGGGTCGCGGGAGTTCCTACAATGAGCAGTTCTTC	CASSMGRGSSYNEQFF
TRBV13	few	TRBJ2-2	.	TGTGCCAGCAGCTTGGGGGGAGCGAACACCGGGGAGCTGTTTTTT	CASSLGGANTGELFF
TRBV19	.	TRBJ2-5	.	TGTGCCAGTAGCAACTACCTAGTCACGGGGACCCAGTACTTC	CASSNYLVTGTQYF
TRBV5-6	once	TRBJ2-5	.	TGTGCCAGCAGCCGACCTAACAGTTACCAAGAGACCCAGTACTTC	CASSRPNSYQETQYF
TRBV7-3	once	TRBJ2-7	TRBD2	TGTGCCAGCAGCTTGGGGACTAGCGGTTCCTACGAGCAGTACTTC	CASSLGTSGSYEQYF
TRBV10-2	.	TRBJ2-7	TRBD1	TGCGCCAGCAGCGCAGGAGAGGGCGGGTGGACAGGGGTCCCTAGCGAGCAGTACTTC	CASSAGEGGWTGVPSEQYF
TRBV27	.	TRBJ1-1	.	TGTGCCAGCAGTCGACGGACTTTGAACACTGAAGCTTTCTTT	CASSRRTLNTEAFF
TRBV5-4	few	TRBJ2-3	TRBD1	TGTGCCAGCAGGGTGCGACAGGGCGCAGATACGCAGTATTTT	CASRVRQGADTQYF
TRBV2	.	TRBJ2-1	.	TGTGCCAGCAGTGACATCGGGGGAGGCAACGGGGAGCAGTTCTTC	CASSDIGGGNGEQFF
TRBV7-7	.	TRBJ2-7	TRBD1	TGTGCCAGCAGCCCAGGGACAGGGGCGAACGAGCAGTACTTC	CASSPGTGANEQYF
TRBV29-1	.	TRBJ2-1	.	TGCAGCGTGGAAGGGACTTACTACAATGAGCAGTTCTTC	CSVEGTYYNEQFF
TRBV11-2	.	TRBJ2-1	TRBD2	TGTGCCAGCAGCGGAACTAGCGGAGCTGCTAACCATGAGCAGTTCTTC	CASSGTSGAANHEQFF
TRBV7-9	.	TRBJ2-5	.	TGTGCCAGCAGCTTAGCGCCCCTGGCTAAAGAGACCCAGTACTTC	CASSLAPLAKETQYF
TRBV7-7	.	TRBJ2-3	.	TGTGCCAGCAGCTTTTTCCTCACAGATACGCAGTATTTT	CASSFFLTDTQYF
TRBV27	.	TRBJ2-7	TRBD1	TGTGCCAGCAGCCGTCCCCAGGGGGCATCCTACGAGCAGTACTTC	CASSRPQGASYEQYF
TRBV6-1	.	TRBJ2-7	.	TGTGCTACCACCTTTCGGAGAGGGAACTACGAGCAGTACTTC	CATTFRRGNYEQYF
TRBV27	.	TRBJ2-3	TRBD1	TGTGCCAGCAGTTTATCCAGGGGGCAGGGTGGCACAGATACGCAGTATTTT	CASSLSRGQGGTDTQYF
TRBV6-1	.	TRBJ1-5	TRBD1	TGTGCCAGCAGTGGACAGGGAGAGGGAAGACAGCCCCAGCATTTT	CASSGQGEGRQPQHF
TRBV7-7	.	TRBJ2-1	TRBD2	TGTGCCAGCAGCCCGGGACTAGCGGGAGGTAGATATGAGCAGTTCTTC	CASSPGLAGGRYEQFF
TRBV4-1	.	TRBJ2-1	.	TGCGCCAGCAGCCTCGAGGGCCGTCCAGCAGCGCCACCGTGGAATGAGCAGTTCTTC	CASSLEGRPAAPPWNEQFF
TRBV28	.	TRBJ2-7	.	TGTGCCAGCAGTTTGGGTTTAGCGTTTAGGAGCGACGAGCAGTACTTC	CASSLGLAFRSDEQYF
TRBV30	few	TRBJ1-2	TRBD1	TGTGCCTGTAAAGACAGGGCGGGCTACACCTTC	CACKDRAGYTF
TRBV19	.	TRBJ2-6	.	TGTGCCAGTAGCGACAGGAGCTCTGGGGCCAACGTCCTGACTTTC	CASSDRSSGANVLTF
TRBV30	few	TRBJ2-7	.	TGTGCCTGGAGGGGGCCAGTGGGGGTCGGTCGGCAGTACTTC	CAWRGPVGVGRQYF